Below, 3 T cell receptor beta chains from the same sample are listed, as sequenced in a study of T cells in Graves' hyperthyroidism and ophthalmopathy. Amplified TCR beta CDR3 regions came from RNA transcripts. With the HTBI primer set, the TCR CDR3 went through a first round of RT-PCR. From the multiplex PCR reads, TCRdb called clonotypes with MiXCR, one entry per CDR3 protein. The sample has hundreds of thousands of distinct CDR3 sequences, roughly 20% seen once. The specimen was blood. These receptors all come from a woman aged 50 to 60 with Graves' hyperthyroidism that later progressed to Graves' ophthalmopathy.

V gene TRBV12-5 combines with J gene TRBJ2-7; D is ambiguous. Germline V gene data show CDR1 as LGHNT and CDR2 as FRNRAP. The CDR3 sequence is 12 residues long. Between the trimmed V and J ends, which lost 3 bases and 6 bases, there was a span of 9 bases. For the CDR3, the DNA is TGTGCTAGTGGTTTCTCGGGTCGCGAGCAGTACTTC. This gives the protein CASGFSGREQYF.

The V call is TRBV24-1, the J call TRBJ2-3; TRBD2 might be the D (6 bases). Trimming removed 10 bases from V and 2 bases from J, with 15 bases in between. From germline, CDR1 is KGHDR and CDR2 SFDVKD. This CDR3 is built from 14 residues. The CDR3 coding sequence is TGTGCCACAAGTAGGGACTCCTACACAGATACGCAGTATTTT. Translated: CATSRDSYTDTQYF.

V is TRBV5-1 and J is TRBJ1-5; D perhaps matches TRBD1 (6 bases). Germline V CDR1 and CDR2: SGHRS, YFSETQ. V was trimmed by 3 bases and J by 3 bases, leaving 7 bases between them. This CDR3 has 13 amino acids. CDR3 residues: CASSWDTNQPQHF. The CDR3, as DNA: TGCGCCAGCAGCTGGGACACCAATCAGCCCCAGCATTTT.